These 27 T cell receptor beta chains share one sample of origin, sequenced in a study of cytomegalovirus exposure and HLA in healthy donors. PCR primers comprised 60 Vbeta and 13 Jbeta primers. TCRdb's table, derived via immunoSEQ multiplex PCR, lists solely in-frame clones and lacks some. The sample records approximately 130,000 clones, approximately 85% being singletons. The specimen was PBMCs. These receptors were taken from a woman aged 25 to 39 in good health and CMV-seropositive.

The chain links TRBV15 to TRBJ1-2, with 10 bases lining up with TRBD1. The J segment lost 4 bases and the V segment lost 5 bases, leaving 4 bases of the junction unmatched. Looked up from germline, CDR1 is LNHNV and CDR2 is YYDKDF (reference sequence). CDR3 length: 14 amino acids. CDR3 in DNA: TGTGCCACCAGCCCCGGACAGGGGGGCTATGGCTACACCTTC. Translating gives CATSPGQGGYGYTF.

The genes are TRBV5-4 and TRBJ2-5, with TRBD1 as a possible D gene (5 bases). V lost 0 bases to trimming and J lost 2 bases, with 8 bases between them. CDR1 is SGHNT, CDR2 YYREEE, per germline (reference sequence). The CDR3 covers 14 residues. The CDR3 DNA reads as TGTGCCAGCAGCTTGGGGACACAACAAGAGACCCAGTACTTC. Residues: CASSLGTQQETQYF.

The chain carries TRBV7-6 and TRBJ2-5; D is possibly TRBD1 (6 bases). The CDR3 spans 17 residues. Deletions cut 5 bases from V and 5 bases from J, with 24 bases between. Germline V lookup: CDR1 SGHVS, CDR2 FNYEAQ. CDR3 sequence reads: CASSLPIGQGSRETQYF. CDR3 sequence (DNA): TGTGCCAGCAGCCTCCCAATCGGGCAGGGGTCCAGGGAGACCCAGTACTTC.

The chain links TRBV30 to TRBJ2-5, with 13 bases aligning to TRBD2. After removal of 7 bases from V and 5 bases from J, the junction contained 10 bases not matched to a gene. This CDR3 spans 15 amino acids. CDR1 GTSNPN and CDR2 SVGIG come from the germline V gene (reference sequence). The CDR3 DNA sequence: TGTGCCTCCACTAGCGGGGGGGCCGAATGGGAGACCCAGTACTTC. This gives the protein CASTSGGAEWETQYF.

The V and J genes are TRBV4-2 and TRBJ2-7, with 7 bases fitting TRBD2. Trimming removed 1 base from V and 1 base from J; junction bases left unmatched: 7. CDR3 length equals 16 residues. Germline assignment: CDR1 LGHNA and CDR2 YNFKEQ. DNA of the CDR3: TGTGCCAGCAGCCAAGTGGCTAGCGGAACATCCTACGAGCAGTACTTC. It codes for CASSQVASGTSYEQYF.

This rearrangement joins TRBV5-1 to TRBJ2-1; D unresolved. V was cut by 2 bases and J by 2 bases, with 14 bases left in between. The CDR3 extends over 16 amino acids. Germline values: CDR1 SGHRS, CDR2 YFSETQ. CDR3 bases: TGCGCCAGCAGCTTTGTGATTGCGGAACCCTACAATGAGCAGTTCTTC. Amino acids: CASSFVIAEPYNEQFF.

This rearrangement joins TRBV28 to TRBJ1-5, with D maybe TRBD1 (5 bases). The CDR3 extends over 13 amino acids. The germline CDR1 and CDR2 sequences are MDHEN and SYDVKM. Trimming shortened V by 6 bases and J by 0 bases, and 6 bases separated the two germline ends. The CDR3: CASRDISNQPQHF. The CDR3 DNA reads as TGTGCCAGCAGGGACATTAGCAATCAGCCCCAGCATTTT.

J is TRBJ1-1 and V is TRBV2; no firm D call. The V gene's germline CDR1 is SNHLY and CDR2 FYNNEI. The CDR3 length is 12 residues. Trimming pared 5 bases from V and 1 base from J, leaving 5 bases between. CDR3 amino acids: CASSSGNTEAFF. Here the CDR3 DNA reads TGTGCCAGCAGTTCAGGGAACACTGAAGCTTTCTTT.

V gene TRBV19 combines with J gene TRBJ2-1; D perhaps matches TRBD2 (6 bases). This CDR3 contains 14 residues. V lost 4 bases and J lost 8, with 15 bases in between. Per germline, CDR1 LNHDA and CDR2 SQIVND (reference sequence). The CDR3 loop is CASSRRALGYEQFF. The CDR3 DNA reads TGTGCCAGTAGTAGGAGGGCCCTGGGGTATGAGCAGTTCTTC.

The chain uses TRBV18 and TRBJ1-3; D possibly corresponds to TRBD1 (5 bases). CDR3 length equals 15 residues. V was shortened by 2 bases and J by 0 bases, with 8 bases between the two germline ends. Looked up from germline, CDR1 is KGHSH and CDR2 is LQKENI. The CDR3 nucleotides read TGTGCCAGCTCACCAGAAGGGGTCTCTGGAAACACCATATATTTT. Translated: CASSPEGVSGNTIYF.

Comment on this clone: This CDR3 is also generated by other DNA sequences in the sample. The chain uses TRBV5-1 and TRBJ1-1, with D unclear. V gave up 3 bases and J gave up 2 bases, with 11 bases separating them. The CDR3 contains 14 residues. The germline CDR1 and CDR2 sequences are SGHRS and YFSETQ. The CDR3 sequence is CASSSTPSNTEAFF. CDR3 nucleotides: TGCGCCAGCAGCTCCACCCCCAGTAACACTGAAGCTTTCTTT.

The chain has TRBV19 and TRBJ1-1, with a possible D match to TRBD1 (6 bases). V lost 5 bases and J 0 bases, leaving 10 bases between the germline ends. Germline V gene lookup returns CDR1 LNHDA and CDR2 SQIVND (reference sequence). CDR3 length equals 14 residues. The CDR3 loop is CASSAGQMNTEAFF. In DNA form, the CDR3 reads TGTGCCAGTAGTGCTGGACAGATGAACACTGAAGCTTTCTTT.

This chain connects TRBV2 to TRBJ1-2, with a weak D call TRBD1 (5 bases). Germline V gene sequence: CDR1 SNHLY, CDR2 FYNNEI. There are 12 residues in the CDR3. V was cut by 4 bases and J by 4 bases, with 7 bases left in between. The CDR3 region has the DNA TGTGCCAGCAGTGTCGACAGCTATGGCTACACCTTC. Protein: CASSVDSYGYTF.

The rearrangement joins TRBV28 to TRBJ1-4; perhaps TRBD1 as D (6 bases). Trimming stripped 4 bases from V and 0 bases from J, with 18 bases between. This CDR3 has 18 amino acids. Per germline, CDR1 MDHEN and CDR2 SYDVKM. The CDR3 DNA reads TGTGCCAGCAGTTCATTCCAGGGGCGCGACCCAACTAATGAAAAACTGTTTTTT. Protein sequence: CASSSFQGRDPTNEKLFF.

This clone was observed a handful of times. The CDR3 loop reads CASSSLPGQGGNEKLFF. The DNA for the CDR3 is TGTGCCAGCAGCTCTCTCCCGGGACAGGGGGGCAACGAAAAACTGTTTTTT. The V gene is TRBV7-8, the J gene TRBJ1-4; 11 positions match TRBD1. The ends lost 4 bases at V and 8 bases at J; junction bases unmatched: 12. The CDR3 runs to 17 residues. CDR1 and CDR2 from the germline V gene are SGHVS and FQNEAQ.

This clone was counted once. This rearrangement joins TRBV28 to TRBJ2-5; 10 bases line up with TRBD2. CDR1 MDHEN and CDR2 SYDVKM come from the germline V gene. The CDR3 is made up of 15 amino acids. V trimming: 8 bases; J trimming: 4 bases; junction bases outside the gene matches: 10. The CDR3 sequence: CASLGSSGSRETQYF. CDR3 DNA: TGTGCCAGCCTGGGGTCTAGCGGGAGTCGAGAGACCCAGTACTTC.

The rearrangement joins TRBV29-1 to TRBJ2-5; 7 positions match TRBD1. The CDR3 covers 14 residues. Germline CDR1 is SQVTM and CDR2 is ANQGSEA. V was clipped by 3 bases and J by 1 base; unmatched bases: 5. The CDR3 sequence: CSVEDRNLQETQYF. In DNA form, the CDR3 reads TGCAGCGTTGAGGACAGGAACCTCCAAGAGACCCAGTACTTC. The whole variable domain, filled in from reference TRBV29-1 and TRBJ2-5, reads SAVISQKPSRDICQRGTSLTIQCQVDSQVTMMFWYRQQPGQSLTLIATANQGSEATYESGFVIDKFPISRPNLTFSTLTVSNMSPEDSSIYLCSVEDRNLQETQYFGPGTRLLVL.

The sample holds one count of this clone. This chain links TRBV30 with TRBJ1-5; no firm D call. The germline CDR1 and CDR2 sequences are GTSNPN and SVGIG (reference sequence). This CDR3 contains 14 residues. Deletions cut 1 base from V and 0 bases from J, with 7 bases between. The CDR3 DNA sequence: TGTGCCTGGAGTGCGGAGTCTAGCAATCAGCCCCAGCATTTT. Its protein product is CAWSAESSNQPQHF.

A single count supports this clone. The chain employs TRBV27 and TRBJ2-1, with TRBD2 matching over 10 bases. The CDR3 extends over 16 amino acids. V shed 4 bases, J shed 4 bases, and the junction held 7 bases outside the gene matches. Germline V gene data show CDR1 as MNHEY and CDR2 as SMNVEV (reference sequence). The CDR3 reads CASSSLAGGLYNEQFF. CDR3 sequence (DNA): TGTGCCAGCAGTTCGTTAGCGGGGGGTCTATACAATGAGCAGTTCTTC.

This rearrangement joins TRBV5-8 to TRBJ2-1, with TRBD2 identical over 7 bases. Germline V CDR1 and CDR2: SGHTS, YDEGEE. This CDR3 has 16 residues. V was pared by 4 bases and J by 9 bases, with 16 bases of the junction left unmatched. CDR3 sequence reads: CASSHGGSGAASEQFF. The CDR3 DNA is TGTGCCAGCAGCCACGGGGGAAGCGGGGCAGCTAGTGAGCAGTTCTTC.

This clone was picked up a small number of times. V usage is TRBV6-1 and J usage is TRBJ2-2; D might be TRBD2 (6 bases). The CDR3 is 12 amino acids. The ends were cut back, 3 bases at V and 9 bases at J, with 8 bases in the middle. CDR1 is MNHNS and CDR2 is SASEGT in the germline V gene. The CDR3 coding sequence is TGTGCCAGCAGTGAGGGACTTTGGGAGCTGTTTTTT. It codes for CASSEGLWELFF.

The rearrangement links TRBV6-5 to TRBJ2-6, with D uncertain. Germline CDR1 is MNHEY and CDR2 is SVGAGI. The length of the CDR3 is 14 residues. Trimming left V 6 bases short and J 1 base short, with 7 bases between. Written as DNA, the CDR3 is TGTGCCAGCAGGAGAGCGTCTGGGGCCAACGTCCTGACTTTC. Protein: CASRRASGANVLTF.

The chain joins TRBV13 to TRBJ2-7; 13 bases match TRBD2. V was clipped by 3 bases and J by 4 bases; unmatched bases: 3. CDR1 is PRHDT, CDR2 FYEKMQ, per germline (reference sequence). The length of the CDR3 is 15 residues. Here the CDR3 DNA reads TGTGCCAGCAGCTTCCGGACTAGCGGGGGATACGAGCAGTACTTC. Protein sequence: CASSFRTSGGYEQYF.

V and J are TRBV11-2 and TRBJ1-2; 10 bases match TRBD1. The germline V gene encodes CDR1 SGHAT and CDR2 FQNNGV. The CDR3 is 16 amino acids. V lost 4 bases, J lost 6 bases, and 11 bases stayed unmatched. DNA of the CDR3: TGTGCCAGCAGCTCAGGTCCCGGGACAGGGGAACATGGCTACACCTTC. The encoded protein is CASSSGPGTGEHGYTF.

The chain carries TRBV6-1 and TRBJ1-6, with D hard to call. V lost 3 bases and J lost 5, with 8 bases in between. This CDR3 region has 14 residues. Germline-derived CDR1 and CDR2 are MNHNS and SASEGT. The CDR3 region is CASSEFSHNSPLHF. The CDR3 bases are TGTGCCAGCAGTGAGTTCAGTCATAATTCACCCCTCCACTTT.

The chain has TRBV2 and TRBJ2-7; a possible D gene is TRBD1 (6 bases). Trimming took 6 bases from V and 1 from J, leaving 7 bases between them. CDR3 length: 12 residues. The germline CDR1 and CDR2 sequences are SNHLY and FYNNEI. The CDR3 sequence: CASRGGSYEQYF. CDR3 sequence (DNA): TGTGCCAGCAGAGGGGGATCCTACGAGCAGTACTTC.

The V and J genes are TRBV7-7 and TRBJ2-1, with D uncertain. This CDR3 has 13 amino acids. In germline, CDR1 is SSHAT, CDR2 FNYEAQ (reference sequence). V was shortened by 1 base and J by 5 bases, with 6 bases between the two germline ends. The CDR3 DNA sequence: TGTGCCAGCAGCTTAGGACTCAACAATGAGCAGTTCTTC. It encodes CASSLGLNNEQFF.